This T cell receptor (beta chain) is drawn from a study of regulatory T cells in long-lasting Graves disease. Overall study findings and caveats: Those with persistent Graves' had less TCR diversity than newly diagnosed patients. It was possible that the small sample size reduced accuracy.

This sample's time point: persistent/refractory GD, antithyroid drugs over 5 years with positive TRAb. Isolated PBMC RNA provided the starting material for the TCR library. American Thyroid Association guidelines defined Graves' disease diagnosis. HTBI primers from iRepertoire and Arm-PCR of CDR3 regions yielded the TCR beta libraries. TCRdb itself ran the multiplex PCR reads through MiXCR, one entry per CDR3 protein. In the table there are about 450,000 distinct CDR3 sequences, about a quarter of which are singletons. The ends were cut back, 4 bases at V and 7 bases at J, with 11 bases in the middle. CDR1 and CDR2 (germline): LGHNA, YNFKEQ. The CDR3 sequence is 13 residues long. About this clonotype: Its target is not known.

The material was peripheral blood mononuclear cells (PBMCs), obtained when the disease was refractory, from a patient treated with antithyroid drugs. The chain recombines TRBV4-2 with TRBJ2-1; D ambiguous. The receptor was isolated from a female donor with Graves disease. The CDR3 coding sequence is TGTGCCAGCAGCCCCCTACTCGGGAATGAGCAGTTCTTC. It codes for CASSPLLGNEQFF.